The rows below give T cell receptor beta chains drawn from one sample of a study of tumor and adjacent non-tumor tissue in lung cancer. TCRdb reprocessed the multiplex PCR reads via MiXCR and lists one record per CDR3 protein. The sample lists 90,000 or so distinct CDR3 sequences, around three fifths seen once, with roughly 15% in the top ten. Material: lung tumor tissue. The receptor set was obtained from a man between 65 and 85 years old with non-small cell lung cancer. Each CDR3 is given with its conserved first and last residue. The D gene is left open where the match is weak. Clone size is given for some rows only: seen once, a few or many times, or a class if the clone is expanded.

d_call: TRBD2; clone_size: NA; v_call: TRBV2; j_call: TRBJ2-3; cdr3_aa: CASNERELAAQPF; cdr3_nt: TGTGCCAGCAACGAACGGGAACTAGCGGCTCAGCCTTTT
d_call: TRBD1; clone_size: once; v_call: TRBV11-2; j_call: TRBJ2-2; cdr3_aa: CASSLHWTGVLNTGELYF; cdr3_nt: TGTGCCAGCAGCTTACACTGGACAGGGGTCCTGAACACCGGGGAGCTGTATTTC
d_call: NA; clone_size: NA; v_call: TRBV12-3/TRBV12-4; j_call: TRBJ1-2; cdr3_aa: CASGLDAGRPAYGYTF; cdr3_nt: TGTGCCAGCGGTTTAGATGCAGGGCGGCCCGCTTATGGCTACACCTTC
d_call: NA; clone_size: NA; v_call: TRBV11-1; j_call: TRBJ1-1; cdr3_aa: CTSSSTGNSEAFF; cdr3_nt: TGTACCAGCAGTTCTACAGGGAACAGTGAAGCTTTCTTT
d_call: NA; clone_size: NA; v_call: TRBV12-3/TRBV12-4; j_call: TRBJ1-5; cdr3_aa: CASSLTLQGAQPQHF; cdr3_nt: TGTGCCAGCAGTTTAACGCTACAGGGCGCTCAGCCCCAGCATTTT
d_call: NA; clone_size: NA; v_call: TRBV28; j_call: TRBJ2-1; cdr3_aa: CASSFAASYDEQFF; cdr3_nt: TGTGCCAGCAGTTTTGCGGCCTCCTACGATGAGCAATTCTTC
d_call: NA; clone_size: NA; v_call: TRBV12-3/TRBV12-4; j_call: TRBJ2-5; cdr3_aa: CANSLWDGETQYF; cdr3_nt: TGTGCCAACAGTTTGTGGGACGGAGAGACACAGTATTTC
d_call: NA; clone_size: many; v_call: TRBV6-6; j_call: TRBJ2-7; cdr3_aa: CASSSPGTYEQYF; cdr3_nt: TGTGCCAGCAGTTCCCCCGGGACCTACGAGCAGTACTTC
d_call: TRBD1; clone_size: NA; v_call: TRBV11-2; j_call: TRBJ1-4; cdr3_aa: CASSATGVEKLFF; cdr3_nt: TGTGCCAGCAGCGCGACAGGGGTGGAAAAACTGTTTTTT
d_call: NA; clone_size: NA; v_call: TRBV4-1; j_call: TRBJ2-1; cdr3_aa: CANSQNRLRSNEQFF; cdr3_nt: TGCGCCAACAGCCAAAACAGGTTAAGAAGCAATGAGCAGTTCTTC
d_call: NA; clone_size: NA; v_call: TRBV29-1; j_call: TRBJ2-7; cdr3_aa: CCVGVAYEQYF; cdr3_nt: TGCTGCGTTGGGGTAGCATACGAGCAGTACTTC
d_call: NA; clone_size: NA; v_call: TRBV11-2; j_call: TRBJ2-1; cdr3_aa: CASSLRSRLNRDEQFF; cdr3_nt: TGTGCCAGCAGCTTAAGGAGTCGGCTGAATAGGGATGAGCAGTTCTTC
d_call: NA; clone_size: NA; v_call: TRBV5-6; j_call: TRBJ2-3; cdr3_aa: CASRMARGTDTQYF; cdr3_nt: TGTGCCAGCAGGATGGCCAGGGGCACGGATACGCAGTATTTT
d_call: NA; clone_size: NA; v_call: TRBV12-3/TRBV12-4; j_call: TRBJ1-5; cdr3_aa: CVSSLRETGPQHF; cdr3_nt: TGTGTCAGTAGTTTACGCGAAACAGGGCCCCAGCATTTT
d_call: NA; clone_size: NA; v_call: TRBV29-1; j_call: TRBJ1-5; cdr3_aa: CSVGMGGQPQHF; cdr3_nt: TGCAGCGTTGGAATGGGTGGGCAGCCTCAGCATTTT
d_call: NA; clone_size: NA; v_call: TRBV5-6; j_call: TRBJ2-5; cdr3_aa: CANSSRTGEKQHETQYF; cdr3_nt: TGTGCCAACAGCTCCCGGACTGGGGAGAAGCAGCATGAGACCCAGTACTTC
d_call: TRBD1; clone_size: NA; v_call: TRBV7-9; j_call: TRBJ1-5; cdr3_aa: CVSSWTGINQPQHF; cdr3_nt: TGTGTCAGCAGCTGGACAGGGATTAATCAGCCTCAGCACTTT
d_call: TRBD1; clone_size: NA; v_call: TRBV20-1; j_call: TRBJ1-4; cdr3_aa: CSAWTTGGKLSF; cdr3_nt: TGCAGTGCTTGGACGACAGGGGGGAAACTGTCTTTT
d_call: NA; clone_size: many; v_call: TRBV10-3; j_call: TRBJ2-2; cdr3_aa: CAISDSPLASSTGELFF; cdr3_nt: TGTGCCATCAGTGATTCCCCCCTAGCGTCTAGCACCGGGGAGCTGTTTTTT
d_call: TRBD1; clone_size: many; v_call: TRBV6-1; j_call: TRBJ2-7; cdr3_aa: CANSEASGGSYEQYF; cdr3_nt: TGTGCCAACAGTGAAGCGTCAGGGGGCTCCTACGAGCAGTACTTC
d_call: NA; clone_size: NA; v_call: TRBV11-2; j_call: TRBJ1-2; cdr3_aa: CASTVQGNGYTF; cdr3_nt: TGTGCCAGCACGGTCCAAGGTAACGGCTACACCTTC
d_call: NA; clone_size: NA; v_call: TRBV20-1; j_call: TRBJ2-6; cdr3_aa: CSASPGVSGVNVLTF; cdr3_nt: TGCAGTGCTAGCCCAGGAGTCTCTGGGGTCAACGTCCTGACTTTC
d_call: NA; clone_size: NA; v_call: TRBV14; j_call: TRBJ2-7; cdr3_aa: CATSQHGGWYEQYF; cdr3_nt: TGTGCCACCAGCCAACATGGGGGTTGGTACGAGCAGTACTTC
d_call: NA; clone_size: NA; v_call: TRBV29-1; j_call: TRBJ1-4; cdr3_aa: CSVGQHEKLFF; cdr3_nt: TGCAGCGTTGGACAGCACGAAAAACTGTTTTTT
d_call: TRBD1; clone_size: few; v_call: TRBV6-5; j_call: TRBJ2-2; cdr3_aa: CASSGQGAARELFF; cdr3_nt: TGTGCCAGCAGTGGGCAGGGGGCCGCACGGGAGCTATTTTTT
d_call: TRBD1; clone_size: NA; v_call: TRBV11-2; j_call: TRBJ2-1; cdr3_aa: CASRRGTAKVNEQFF; cdr3_nt: TGTGCAAGCAGACGAGGGACAGCGAAGGTCAATGAGCAGTTCTTC
d_call: NA; clone_size: once; v_call: TRBV4-1; j_call: TRBJ2-5; cdr3_aa: CTSSPQSVRMYQETQYF; cdr3_nt: TGCACCAGCAGCCCCCAATCGGTGAGGATGTACCAAGAGACCCAGTACTTC
d_call: NA; clone_size: many; v_call: TRBV2; j_call: TRBJ2-5; cdr3_aa: CASSGQTQETQYF; cdr3_nt: TGTGCCAGCAGTGGACAGACCCAAGAGACCCAGTACTTC
d_call: NA; clone_size: NA; v_call: TRBV10-3; j_call: TRBJ1-1; cdr3_aa: CTIKFEGRAEAFF; cdr3_nt: TGTACCATCAAGTTTGAGGGTAGGGCCGAAGCTTTCTTT
d_call: NA; clone_size: NA; v_call: TRBV23-1; j_call: TRBJ1-5; cdr3_aa: CASGHGTGNQPQHF; cdr3_nt: TGCGCCAGCGGACACGGGACGGGTAATCAGCCCCAGCATTTT
d_call: NA; clone_size: NA; v_call: TRBV10-3; j_call: TRBJ1-2; cdr3_aa: CTTSESYGYTF; cdr3_nt: TGTACCACCTCGGAGAGCTATGGCTACACCTTC
d_call: TRBD1; clone_size: few; v_call: TRBV11-2; j_call: TRBJ2-6; cdr3_aa: CVSSSPRGRGGPGANVLTF; cdr3_nt: TGTGTCAGCAGCTCTCCGAGGGGAAGAGGGGGCCCTGGGGCCAACGTCCTGACCTTC
d_call: TRBD1; clone_size: many; v_call: TRBV6-1; j_call: TRBJ2-6; cdr3_aa: CASSEVATDRGHGANVLTF; cdr3_nt: TGTGCCAGCAGTGAAGTAGCAACGGACAGGGGGCATGGGGCCAACGTCCTGACTTTC
d_call: NA; clone_size: many; v_call: TRBV6-2/TRBV6-3; j_call: TRBJ2-3; cdr3_aa: CASSYTTSGARSTDTQYF; cdr3_nt: TGTGCCAGCAGTTACACCACCTCGGGTGCTAGATCCACAGATACGCAGTATTTT
d_call: NA; clone_size: NA; v_call: TRBV7-9; j_call: TRBJ2-6; cdr3_aa: CTSSFLATNGANVLTF; cdr3_nt: TGTACCAGCAGCTTCCTCGCTACTAATGGGGCCAACGTCCTGACTTTC
d_call: NA; clone_size: many; v_call: TRBV7-8; j_call: TRBJ2-3; cdr3_aa: CASSPRDTQYF; cdr3_nt: TGTGCCAGCAGCCCCCGAGATACGCAGTATTTT
d_call: NA; clone_size: NA; v_call: TRBV10-3; j_call: TRBJ1-3; cdr3_aa: CAISGITPPVPGNTIYF; cdr3_nt: TGTGCCATCTCCGGGATCACCCCACCCGTTCCTGGAAACACCATATATTTT
d_call: NA; clone_size: many; v_call: TRBV30; j_call: TRBJ2-7; cdr3_aa: CAWSVGGVLQYF; cdr3_nt: TGTGCCTGGAGCGTGGGTGGCGTTCTACAGTACTTC
d_call: TRBD2; clone_size: few; v_call: TRBV5-1; j_call: TRBJ2-3; cdr3_aa: CASSYGAGGSTDTQYF; cdr3_nt: TGCGCCAGCAGCTATGGAGCGGGGGGAAGCACAGATACGCAGTATTTT
d_call: TRBD2; clone_size: NA; v_call: TRBV6-1; j_call: TRBJ2-7; cdr3_aa: CASSELDRAGGYYEQYF; cdr3_nt: TGTGCAAGCAGTGAATTGGATCGAGCGGGGGGCTACTACGAGCAGTACTTC
d_call: NA; clone_size: many; v_call: TRBV30; j_call: TRBJ2-7; cdr3_aa: CAWSVEEYEQYF; cdr3_nt: TGTGCCTGGAGTGTTGAGGAGTACGAGCAGTACTTC
d_call: NA; clone_size: NA; v_call: TRBV7-9; j_call: TRBJ2-5; cdr3_aa: CASSTQQGRETQYF; cdr3_nt: TGTGCCAGCAGCACCCAGCAGGGTAGGGAGACCCAGTACTTC
d_call: TRBD2; clone_size: NA; v_call: TRBV6-1; j_call: TRBJ2-1; cdr3_aa: CASRPLSGGTPNEQFF; cdr3_nt: TGTGCCAGCAGACCCCTGAGCGGGGGGACGCCAAATGAGCAGTTCTTC
d_call: NA; clone_size: many; v_call: TRBV6-6; j_call: TRBJ2-5; cdr3_aa: CASSYQPSRETQYF; cdr3_nt: TGTGCCAGCAGTTACCAGCCTAGTAGAGAGACCCAGTACTTC
d_call: NA; clone_size: many; v_call: TRBV28; j_call: TRBJ1-4; cdr3_aa: CASSLTGEKLFF; cdr3_nt: TGTGCCAGCAGTTTAACAGGGGAAAAACTGTTTTTT
d_call: NA; clone_size: NA; v_call: TRBV6-5; j_call: TRBJ2-7; cdr3_aa: CASSYGHSAYEQYF; cdr3_nt: TGTGCCAGCAGTTACGGACACTCTGCCTACGAGCAGTACTTC
d_call: NA; clone_size: NA; v_call: TRBV11-2; j_call: TRBJ2-7; cdr3_aa: CASSLYNEPYF; cdr3_nt: TGTGCCAGTAGCTTGTACAACGAGCCGTACTTC
d_call: TRBD2; clone_size: NA; v_call: TRBV29-1; j_call: TRBJ2-3; cdr3_aa: CSVDGTSGLSTDRQYF; cdr3_nt: TGCAGCGTTGACGGGACTAGCGGCCTCAGTACAGATAGGCAATATTTT
d_call: TRBD1; clone_size: NA; v_call: TRBV19; j_call: TRBJ2-1; cdr3_aa: CASSLDRGMSHEQFF; cdr3_nt: TGTGCCAGTAGTTTGGACAGGGGAATGTCCCATGAGCAGTTCTTC
d_call: NA; clone_size: few; v_call: TRBV9; j_call: TRBJ2-1; cdr3_aa: CASSVGTAAPLGEQFF; cdr3_nt: TGTGCCAGCAGCGTAGGGACAGCCGCCCCCTTGGGTGAGCAGTTCTTC
d_call: TRBD1; clone_size: NA; v_call: TRBV12-3/TRBV12-4; j_call: TRBJ1-3; cdr3_aa: CANMEGAPGNTIYF; cdr3_nt: TGTGCCAACATGGAGGGGGCCCCTGGAAACACCATATATTTT
d_call: NA; clone_size: NA; v_call: TRBV5-5; j_call: TRBJ1-1; cdr3_aa: CASIESTANTGAFF; cdr3_nt: TGTGCCAGCATCGAAAGCACGGCCAATACTGGAGCTTTCTTT